Sequencing of this TCR beta chain was carried out in a study of CD8 T cells in ankylosing spondylitis (dated by TCRdb to the late 2010s). About the study as a whole: The study set out to find disease-linked TCR variants by profiling T cell receptor beta repertoires in ankylosing spondylitis patients and healthy donors. The whole study cohort included over 85 healthy donors and under 30 ankylosing spondylitis patients. Peripheral blood was sampled, and synovial fluid was also collected from ankylosing spondylitis patients.

Study-wide findings and limitations: Some TCR beta motif variants had previously been reported in synovial fluid and blood of reactive arthritis patients, which suggested common disease-initiation mechanisms. Significant enrichment of the disease-linked clones was reported in matched synovial fluid samples from ankylosing spondylitis patients. The disease-linked clones showed a CD8+ phenotype and occurred at relatively low frequencies in peripheral blood. Blood from ankylosing spondylitis patients appeared to be characterized by a TCR beta motif composed of 7 to 9 highly homologous amino acid variants.

Sequencing was carried out with an Illumina HiSeq 2500. TCR beta libraries were prepared by quantitative 5'-RACE with molecular barcodes. Per the source publication's procedure: Disease-linked TCR variants were identified with a new computational method built on a probabilistic model of VDJ rearrangement. TCRdb's own reprocessing of the public reads used fastp at Q25 and MiXCR and kept productive beta chains. Identical CDR3 protein sequences are pooled into one entry, listed with their most common genes and DNA. The V and J calls and clone size are TCRdb's, not the authors'. The sample table records almost 250,000 distinct CDR3 sequences; 30% to 35% of these occur just once. The top ten constitute approximately 4.4% of the sample. With respect to this clonotype: Its antigen is currently not known. Base qualities are not at hand, and no much larger clone is one base apart.

For CDR1 and CDR2, the germline V gene lists MDHEN and SYDVKM. V loses 5 bases, J loses 4 bases, and the germline ends lie 10 bases apart. Measured from the cysteine to the phenylalanine, the CDR3 is 13 residues long. Of all the DNA, just the CDR3 is kept, 39 bases in frame from base 1. The TCR sequence derives from a male donor with ankylosing spondylitis or in good health (not recorded which). Specimen: blood, either unsorted or a sorted T cell fraction (not recorded which). Here the chain combines TRBV28 and TRBJ2-3; the D segment cannot be called with confidence. The CDR3 is CASSPSSADTQYF. The nucleotides read TGTGCCAGCAGTCCCAGTTCCGCAGATACGCAGTATTTT.